This T cell receptor (beta chain) was obtained from a study of cytomegalovirus exposure and HLA in healthy donors. Study findings and constraints: CMV serostatus alone was available as immune exposure information.

Notes on this clone: Its antigen remains unknown.

The primer mix had 60 Vbeta and 13 Jbeta primers. Authors' methods: As a later analysis found, there were roughly 80 million unique TCR beta chains, of which roughly 11 million were shared. Assay: immunoSEQ multiplex PCR; the TCRdb copy retains only in-frame clones and omits some. The V and J calls and the clone size are those of that table, but D and trimming were determined from the DNA. Of about 130,000 clones in the sample, approximately 80% were seen once. The germline CDR1 and CDR2 sequences are MNHEY and SVGAGI. The CDR3 totals 14 residues. V was clipped by 7 bases and J by 4 bases, with 17 bases between them.

The source of this sequence is a boy between 2 and 10 years old in good health and CMV-seronegative. The sample consisted of PBMCs. V and J are TRBV6-5 and TRBJ2-7, with TRBD1 as a possible D gene (6 bases). The CDR3 sequence is CASNLRGQHYEQYF. The CDR3 DNA follows: TGTGCCAGCAACCTCAGAGGACAGCATTACGAGCAGTACTTC.